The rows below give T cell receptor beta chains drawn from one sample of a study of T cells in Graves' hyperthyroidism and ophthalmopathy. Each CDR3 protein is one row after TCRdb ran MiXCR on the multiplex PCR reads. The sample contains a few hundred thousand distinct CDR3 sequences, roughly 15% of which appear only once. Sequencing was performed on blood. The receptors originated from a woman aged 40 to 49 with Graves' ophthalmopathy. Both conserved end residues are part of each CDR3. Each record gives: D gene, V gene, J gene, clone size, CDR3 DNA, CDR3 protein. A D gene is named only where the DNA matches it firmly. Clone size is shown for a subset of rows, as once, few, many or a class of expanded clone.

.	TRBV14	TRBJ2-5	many	TGTGCCAGCAGCCCGACACTACCCTCCCAAGAGACCCAGTACTTC	CASSPTLPSQETQYF
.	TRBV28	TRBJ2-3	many	TGTGCCAGCGATACCGAGGAAAGTAGCACAGATACGCAGTATTTT	CASDTEESSTDTQYF
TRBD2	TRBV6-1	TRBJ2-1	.	TGTGCCAGCAGAAGAGCGGGATCCTACAATGAGCAGTTCTTC	CASRRAGSYNEQFF
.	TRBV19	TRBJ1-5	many	TGTGCCAGTAGTATAGGGATGAATCAGCCCCAGCATTTT	CASSIGMNQPQHF
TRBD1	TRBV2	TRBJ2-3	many	TGTGCCAGCAGTGAGGGACAGAACACAGATACGCAGTATTTT	CASSEGQNTDTQYF
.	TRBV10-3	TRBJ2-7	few	TGTGCCATCAGTGAGTCGGGCAGAACTTACGAGCAGTACTTC	CAISESGRTYEQYF
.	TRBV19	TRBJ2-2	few	TGTGCCAGTACTCGGGTTTGGGTCAACGCGAACACCGGGGAGCTGTTTTTT	CASTRVWVNANTGELFF
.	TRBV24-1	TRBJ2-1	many	TGTGCCACCATGGTACCAGGGGTCAATGAGCAGTTCTTC	CATMVPGVNEQFF
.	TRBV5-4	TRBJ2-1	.	TGTGCCAGCAGCTTTAAGCGGGCCGGCTCCTACAATGAGCAGTTCTTC	CASSFKRAGSYNEQFF
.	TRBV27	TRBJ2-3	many	TGTGCCAGCAGCGAAATATACTCCAGCACAGATACGCAGTATTTT	CASSEIYSSTDTQYF
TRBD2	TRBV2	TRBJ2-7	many	TGTGCCAGTCGGGAGGAGGGCTACGAGCAGTACTTC	CASREEGYEQYF
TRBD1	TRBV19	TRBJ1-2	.	TGTGCCAGTAGTATGTTGGGACAGGGCCACGCTAACTATGGCTACACCTTC	CASSMLGQGHANYGYTF
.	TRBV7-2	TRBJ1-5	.	TGTGCCAGCAGCTTAGAAGGGACCGGCGGCAATCCGCCCCAGCATTTT	CASSLEGTGGNPPQHF
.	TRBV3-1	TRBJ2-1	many	TGTGCCAGCAGCCAAGATCGCGTAAAGCAGTTCTTC	CASSQDRVKQFF
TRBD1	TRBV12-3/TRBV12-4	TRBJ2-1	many	TGTGCCAGCAGTTTATACAGGGGCGATGAGCAGTTCTTC	CASSLYRGDEQFF
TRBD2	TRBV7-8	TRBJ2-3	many	TGTGCCAGCAGCCCTAGGGGACTAGCGGGGGGAGATACGCAGTATTTT	CASSPRGLAGGDTQYF
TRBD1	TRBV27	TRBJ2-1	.	TGTGCCAGCAGTTGGACAGGAGGCAATGAGCAGTTCTTC	CASSWTGGNEQFF
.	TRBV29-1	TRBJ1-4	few	TGCAGCGTAGGGGTAGGTGGGCAGCACGAAAAACTGTTTTTT	CSVGVGGQHEKLFF
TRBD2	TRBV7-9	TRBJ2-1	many	TGTGCCAGCAGTCATAGCGGGAACAATGAGCAGTTCTTC	CASSHSGNNEQFF
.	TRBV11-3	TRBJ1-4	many	TGTGCCAGCAGCGGCCGGTGGACAGCCGCGGATGAAAAACTGTTTTTT	CASSGRWTAADEKLFF
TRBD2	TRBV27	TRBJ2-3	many	TGTGCCAGCAGGCCAGGACTAGTATTGGGCACAGATACGCAGTATTTT	CASRPGLVLGTDTQYF
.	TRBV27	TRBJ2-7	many	TGTGCCAGCAGTCCGACATCTGTCTCCGAGCAGTACTTC	CASSPTSVSEQYF
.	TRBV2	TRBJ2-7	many	TGTGCCAGCAGCCTGAAAGGGACAACTTACGAGCAGTACTTC	CASSLKGTTYEQYF
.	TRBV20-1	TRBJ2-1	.	TGCAGTGCTAGACATCGGGTCCCGGGGGCCGGCTACAATGAGCAGTTCTTC	CSARHRVPGAGYNEQFF
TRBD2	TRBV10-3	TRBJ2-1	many	TGTGCCATCAGAGCTAGCGGGAGGACGGACCTTGTCAATGAGCAGTTCTTC	CAIRASGRTDLVNEQFF
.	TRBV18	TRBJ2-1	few	TGTGCCAGCTCACCACAGGAGTGGGAGCAGTTCTTC	CASSPQEWEQFF
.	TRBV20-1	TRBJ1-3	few	TGCAGTGCTAGTGAGGGGGACTCTGGAAACACCATATATTTT	CSASEGDSGNTIYF
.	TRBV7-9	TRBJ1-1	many	TGTGCCAGCAGCCGTAAGACAGGACCCTTGAACACTGAAGCTTTCTTT	CASSRKTGPLNTEAFF
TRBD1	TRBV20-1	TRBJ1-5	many	TGCAGTGCTCGTTCCGGGACAGGGATTCAGCCCCAGCATTTT	CSARSGTGIQPQHF
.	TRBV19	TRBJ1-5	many	TGTGCCAGTAGTATAGTCAGGGGCAGTAATCAGCCCCAGCATTTT	CASSIVRGSNQPQHF
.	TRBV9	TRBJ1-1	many	TGTGCCAGCAGCGTAGTGTTAAGGAACACTGAAGCTTTCTTT	CASSVVLRNTEAFF
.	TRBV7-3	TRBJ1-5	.	TGTGCCAGCAGCTTAACTGCTCAGGGAACCAAAAATCAGCCCCAGCATTTT	CASSLTAQGTKNQPQHF
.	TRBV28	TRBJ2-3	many	TGTGCCAGCAGTTTAGCGGGAGATACGCAGTATTTT	CASSLAGDTQYF
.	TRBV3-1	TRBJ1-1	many	TGTGCCAGCAGCCTCAAGTCGGGGAAGTACACTGAAGCTTTCTTT	CASSLKSGKYTEAFF
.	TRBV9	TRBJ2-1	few	TGTGCCAGCAGCGTAGATTCAGGGGAGGGCGAGCAGTTCTTC	CASSVDSGEGEQFF
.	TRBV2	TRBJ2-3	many	TGTGCCAGCAGTCCGTTCGATAGCGGCACTAGCACAGATACGCAGTATTTT	CASSPFDSGTSTDTQYF
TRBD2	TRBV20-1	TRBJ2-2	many	TGCAGTGCTAAGGGAGCGGGAACCACCGGGGAGCTGTTTTTT	CSAKGAGTTGELFF
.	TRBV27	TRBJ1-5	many	TGTGCCAGCAGTTTAGGGGGAATAGGCAATCAGCCCCAGCATTTT	CASSLGGIGNQPQHF
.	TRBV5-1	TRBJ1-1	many	TGCGCCAGCAGCTTGGGCTCCATCGGGGGGCGAGATGAAGCTTTCTTT	CASSLGSIGGRDEAFF
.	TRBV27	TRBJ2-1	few	TGTGCCAGCAGTTTAACCAGCGAGGGCTACAATGAGCAGTTCTTC	CASSLTSEGYNEQFF
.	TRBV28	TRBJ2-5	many	TGTGCCAGCAGGCAGAACGGGGGTTCGGGAAAAGAGACCCAGTACTTC	CASRQNGGSGKETQYF
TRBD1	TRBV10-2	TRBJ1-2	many	TGCGCCAGCAGTGAACAGGGGATCAGCTATGGCTACACCTTC	CASSEQGISYGYTF
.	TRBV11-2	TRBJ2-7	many	TGTGCCAGCAGCTTAGATGTGGGACGGACCTACGAGCAGTACTTC	CASSLDVGRTYEQYF
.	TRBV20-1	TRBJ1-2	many	TGCAGTGCTGCAGGTGGGGGGCCTGTAAACTATGGCTACACCTTC	CSAAGGGPVNYGYTF
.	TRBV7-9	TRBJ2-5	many	TGTGCCAGCAGCTTCAGGGGGGGTTCGACGTACCAAGAGACCCAGTACTTC	CASSFRGGSTYQETQYF
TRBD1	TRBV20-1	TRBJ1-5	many	TGCAGTGCTAGAGGGGACAGGGGTTGGGCTGGCAATCAGCCCCAGCATTTT	CSARGDRGWAGNQPQHF
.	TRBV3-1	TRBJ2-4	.	TGTGCCAGCAGCCAAGACAGTGCGGCCAAAAACATTCAGTACTTC	CASSQDSAAKNIQYF
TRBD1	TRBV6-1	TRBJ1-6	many	TGTGCCAGCAGTGTAGGGGGCAGGGTTTCACCCCTCCACTTT	CASSVGGRVSPLHF
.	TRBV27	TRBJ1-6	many	TGTGCCAGCAGTTTCTTTATAGGCGGGAGCTCCTATAATTCACCCCTCCACTTT	CASSFFIGGSSYNSPLHF
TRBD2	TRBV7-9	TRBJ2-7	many	TGTGCCAGCAGCTTAAAGGGACTAGATCCCTCCGAGCAGTACTTC	CASSLKGLDPSEQYF
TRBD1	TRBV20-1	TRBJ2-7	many	TGCAGTGCAACGACAGGGGGCGGGTACGAGCAGTACTTC	CSATTGGGYEQYF
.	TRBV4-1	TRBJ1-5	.	TGCGCCAGCAGCCGGATGACAGGAGACCATCAGCCCCAGCATTTT	CASSRMTGDHQPQHF
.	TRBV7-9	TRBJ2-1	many	TGTGCCAGCAGCTTAGGGGACTCACTTCACTACAATGAGCAGTTCTTC	CASSLGDSLHYNEQFF
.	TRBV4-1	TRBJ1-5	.	TGCGCCAGCAGGCCTACCCCAGCCAGATCTAAGGGGGAGCTTAGCAATCAGCCCCAGCATTTT	CASRPTPARSKGELSNQPQHF
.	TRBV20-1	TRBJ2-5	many	TGCAGTGCTAGAGGGGGTAGTAAAGAGACCCAGTACTTC	CSARGGSKETQYF